The clone carrying this T cell receptor beta chain has just a few counts. Using its own MiXCR run on the RT-PCR reads, TCRdb lists one record per CDR3 protein. Of about 160,000 distinct CDR3 sequences in the sample, about 24% were seen once. The sample originates from a study of patients and donors after allogeneic stem cell transplantation. V was clipped by 6 bases and J by 3 bases, with 15 bases between them. CDR3 length equals 14 residues. Germline V gene sequence: CDR1 DFQATT, CDR2 SNEGSKA (reference sequence). V and J are TRBV20-1 and TRBJ1-5; D is unresolved. The TCR comes from a human donor who was either an allogeneic HSCT recipient or a stem cell or donor lymphocyte infusion donor (not recorded which). It is not recorded whose cells these are; they may come from a transplant donor. Sequencing was carried out using blood, either unsorted or a sorted T cell fraction (not recorded which). CDR3 sequence reads: CSALSVSLNQPQHF. CDR3 nucleotide sequence: TGCAGTGCCCTATCGGTCAGCCTCAATCAGCCCCAGCATTTT.